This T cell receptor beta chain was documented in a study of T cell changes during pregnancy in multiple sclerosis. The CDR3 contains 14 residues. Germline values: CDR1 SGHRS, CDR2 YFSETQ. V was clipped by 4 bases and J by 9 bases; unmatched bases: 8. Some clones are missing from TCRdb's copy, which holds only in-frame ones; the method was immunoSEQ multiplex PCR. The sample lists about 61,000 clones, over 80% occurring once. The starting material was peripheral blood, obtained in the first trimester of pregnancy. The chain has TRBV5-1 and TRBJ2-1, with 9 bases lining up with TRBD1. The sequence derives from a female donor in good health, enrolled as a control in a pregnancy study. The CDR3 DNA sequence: TGCGCCAGCAGCCCCGGACAGGGGAATGCTGAGCAGTTCTTC. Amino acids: CASSPGQGNAEQFF.